Presented here are 21 T cell receptor beta chains from one specimen sequenced in a study of PD-L1 blockade in urothelial cancer (dated by TCRdb to 2017 to 2019). The time point label, as the study defines it: peripheral blood 6 weeks after treatment start. The library was obtained by the immunoSEQ multiplex PCR assay. TCRdb re-hosts the immuneACCESS table, in-frame sequences only. Its copies lack some clones; in the studies checked, an unresolved V gene accounts for under half of them, and the cause for the rest is not known. The sample includes some 120,000 clones, with about 89% observed a single time. Under 2% of the sample is held by the ten biggest clonotypes. The source was PBMCs, collected around atezolizumab (anti-PD-L1) treatment. The source is a man aged 55 to 70 with urothelial cancer.

For this clone: Other DNA sequences of this sample code for an identical CDR3. The chain combines TRBV7-3 with TRBJ2-1; 10 bases fit TRBD1. V dropped 4 bases and J dropped 4; count of bases not matched to a gene: 4. Germline V gives CDR1 SGHTA, CDR2 FQGTGA. This CDR3 spans 15 amino acids. CDR3 nucleotides: TGTGCCAGCAGCTCTGGACAGGGGGTTTACAATGAGCAGTTCTTC. Encoded protein: CASSSGQGVYNEQFF. Based on the CDR3 plus reference TRBV7-3 and TRBJ2-1, the full variable domain is GAGVSQTPSNKVTEKGKYVELRCDPISGHTALYWYRQSLGQGPEFLIYFQGTGAADDSGLPNDRFFAVRPEGSVSTLKIQRTERGDSAVYLCASSSGQGVYNEQFFGPGTRLTVL.

The chain is built from TRBV7-6 and TRBJ2-5; D might be TRBD2 (5 bases). V gave up 6 bases and J gave up 7 bases, with 12 bases separating them. The CDR3 totals 12 residues. Germline CDR1 SGHVS, CDR2 FNYEAQ. CDR3 region: CASRHNEGTQYF. The CDR3 DNA sequence: TGTGCCAGCAGGCATAATGAGGGGACCCAGTACTTC.

The chain is built from TRBV29-1 and TRBJ2-3, with 11 bases matching TRBD2. V shed 8 bases and J 6 bases; nucleotides not matched to a gene: 10. CDR1 is SQVTM, CDR2 ANQGSEA, per germline. The CDR3 is 14 amino acids. The DNA of the CDR3 is TGCAGCCTAGAGGGATTAGCGGGAGGGGATACGCAGTATTTT. Protein sequence: CSLEGLAGGDTQYF.

The V gene is TRBV5-1, the J gene TRBJ2-5, with 9 bases that match TRBD2. CDR3 length: 16 residues. CDR1 is SGHRS, CDR2 YFSETQ, per germline. The V segment lost 2 bases and the J segment 0 bases; nucleotides outside the gene matches: 5. CDR3 amino acids: CASSFISGGYQETQYF. The DNA of the CDR3 is TGCGCCAGCAGCTTCATAAGCGGGGGGTACCAAGAGACCCAGTACTTC.

CDR3 loop: CASSLFRSQPQHF. For the CDR3, the DNA is TGTGCCAGCAGCTTATTCCGGAGTCAGCCCCAGCATTTT. The V gene is TRBV13, the J gene TRBJ1-5, with D unresolved. Trimming pared 2 bases from V and 6 bases from J, leaving 8 bases between. Germline lookup yields CDR1 PRHDT and CDR2 FYEKMQ (reference sequence). The CDR3 contains 13 residues.

This chain links TRBV5-1 with TRBJ1-1, with D possibly matching TRBD1 (5 bases). This CDR3 comprises 15 residues. V was clipped by 2 bases and J by 4 bases, with 15 bases between them. Per the germline V gene, CDR1 is SGHRS and CDR2 is YFSETQ. CDR3 sequence (DNA): TGCGCCAGCAGCTTTGGTGTTCAGGGTACCACTGAAGCTTTCTTT. This gives the protein CASSFGVQGTTEAFF.

The CDR3 region is CASSQERVSAGEKLFF. CDR3 DNA sequence: TGCGCCAGCAGCCAAGAAAGGGTGTCTGCGGGAGAAAAACTGTTTTTT. This chain connects TRBV4-1 to TRBJ1-4; D not certain. V was trimmed by 0 bases and J by 8 bases, leaving 16 bases between them. CDR1 is MGHRA, CDR2 YSYEKL, per germline. This CDR3 spans 16 amino acids.

This chain's CDR3 is CASSFSGGLGNEQFF. CDR3 sequence (DNA): TGTGCCAGCAGCTTCTCAGGGGGGCTGGGCAATGAGCAGTTCTTC. The chain combines TRBV11-2 with TRBJ2-1; possible D gene TRBD1, 7 bases. This CDR3 region has 15 residues. Trimming cost V 3 bases and J 6 bases, with 15 bases left between them. Germline V lookup: CDR1 SGHAT, CDR2 FQNNGV.

The chain combines TRBV5-1 with TRBJ2-3; the match to TRBD2 covers 9 bases. Germline CDR1 reads SGHRS; CDR2 reads YFSETQ. With 4 bases clipped from V and 4 bases from J, the junction kept 13 bases outside the gene matches. The CDR3 is 17 amino acids. Written as DNA, the CDR3 is TGCGCCAGCAGCCCTAATCCTCGGACTAGCGTATCAGATACGCAGTATTTT. Translating gives CASSPNPRTSVSDTQYF.

The V and J genes are TRBV5-1 and TRBJ2-5; TRBD2 matches 11 bases. V was clipped by 6 bases and J by 4 bases; unmatched bases: 11. In germline, CDR1 is SGHRS, CDR2 YFSETQ. This CDR3 region has 16 residues. CDR3 nucleotides: TGCGCCAGCACCTTAACGGGTAGCGGGGGGGCAGAGACCCAGTACTTC. Amino acid sequence: CASTLTGSGGAETQYF.

This chain connects TRBV7-2 to TRBJ2-1; 15 bases fit TRBD2. The ends lost 3 bases at V and 7 bases at J; junction bases unmatched: 1. Germline V gives CDR1 SGHTA, CDR2 FQGNSA. The length of the CDR3 is 15 residues. CDR3 sequence (DNA): TGTGCCAGCAGCTTCGGACTAGCGGGGGGGAATGAGCAGTTCTTC. Its translation is CASSFGLAGGNEQFF.

A single count supports this clone. DNA of the CDR3: TGCAGCGTTGGGGCAGGGCGACAAGAGACCCAGTACTTC. Encoded protein: CSVGAGRQETQYF. The rearrangement uses TRBV29-1 and TRBJ2-5; tentative D call: TRBD1 (5 bases). The length of the CDR3 is 13 residues. Germline CDR1 and CDR2: SQVTM and ANQGSEA. V shed 4 bases and J shed 2 bases, with 11 bases lying between them.

CDR3 protein: CASSLAGGGGKNIQYF. The DNA of the CDR3 is TGTGCCAGCAGTCTTGCGGGGGGGGGTGGCAAAAACATTCAGTACTTC. The chain has TRBV6-6 and TRBJ2-4; 9 bases align to TRBD2. CDR3 length: 16 amino acids. Germline-derived CDR1 and CDR2 are MNHNY and SVGAGI (reference sequence). V shed 5 bases and J 3 bases; nucleotides not matched to a gene: 8.

V and J are TRBV25-1 and TRBJ2-7; 12 bases line up with TRBD2. Germline CDR1 and CDR2: MGHDK and SYGVNS. V trimming: 3 bases; J trimming: 7 bases; junction bases outside the gene matches: 7. The CDR3 runs to 15 residues. CDR3 in amino acids: CASSDILAGGREQYF. The CDR3 DNA follows: TGTGCCAGCAGTGATATTCTAGCGGGAGGGCGTGAGCAGTACTTC.

The rearrangement links TRBV7-2 to TRBJ2-1; 12 bases align to TRBD2. V was pared by 4 bases and J by 9 bases, with 4 bases of the junction left unmatched. The CDR3 length is 14 residues. CDR1 is SGHTA and CDR2 is FQGNSA in the germline V gene. Written as DNA, the CDR3 is TGTGCCAGCAGCTCTAGCGGGGGGGGTTTTGAGCAGTTCTTC. Protein product: CASSSSGGGFEQFF.

The chain recombines TRBV4-2 with TRBJ2-7; 12 bases match TRBD2. The CDR3 runs to 17 residues. Germline CDR1 is LGHNA and CDR2 is YNFKEQ. V dropped 1 base and J dropped 3; count of bases not matched to a gene: 7. The DNA of the CDR3 is TGTGCCAGCAGCCAAGCGACTAGCGGGAGTCTTCACTACGAGCAGTACTTC. Its translation is CASSQATSGSLHYEQYF.

This sequence joins TRBV18 and TRBJ1-1; 8 bases align to TRBD1. In germline, CDR1 is KGHSH, CDR2 LQKENI. This CDR3 contains 17 residues. The trim removed 3 bases at V and 6 bases at J, leaving 15 bases unmatched. CDR3 amino acids: CASSPKTGASSSPEAFF. As DNA, the CDR3 is TGTGCCAGCTCACCGAAGACAGGGGCGTCCTCTAGTCCTGAAGCTTTCTTT.

V usage is TRBV28 and J usage is TRBJ2-3; D is unresolved. CDR1 is MDHEN, CDR2 SYDVKM, per germline. The germline V and J ends were trimmed by 6 bases and 1 base, with 8 bases remaining between them. The CDR3 is made up of 13 amino acids. Written as DNA, the CDR3 is TGTGCCAGCAGCTCACAAGGCACAGATACGCAGTATTTT. Protein: CASSSQGTDTQYF. The variable domain in full, with the rest retrieved from reference TRBV28 and TRBJ2-3, is DVKVTQSSRYLVKRTGEKVFLECVQDMDHENMFWYRQDPGLGLRLIYFSYDVKMKEKGDIPEGYSVSREKKERFSLILESASTNQTSMYLCASSSQGTDTQYFGPGTRLTVL.

The chain uses TRBV2 and TRBJ2-3; D call uncertain. The ends were cut back, 3 bases at V and 7 bases at J, with 8 bases in the middle. Germline assignment: CDR1 SNHLY and CDR2 FYNNEI. This CDR3 comprises 12 residues. The CDR3 DNA follows: TGTGCCAGCAGTGACGTAACTAATACGCAGTATTTT. Amino acid sequence: CASSDVTNTQYF.

The J gene is TRBJ2-7, the V gene TRBV7-9, with 8 bases that match TRBD1. The CDR3 spans 16 residues. Germline CDR1 SEHNR, CDR2 FQNEAQ (reference sequence). The V gene end was trimmed by 4 bases and the J gene end by 2 bases; junction bases not matched to a gene: 10. The CDR3 protein is CASSSDQDRATYEQYF. The CDR3 DNA is TGTGCCAGCAGCTCTGATCAGGACAGGGCGACCTACGAGCAGTACTTC.

There are a few counts of this clone. The chain has TRBV28 and TRBJ2-4; 10 bases match TRBD2. The V gene end was trimmed by 10 bases and the J gene end by 0 bases; junction bases not matched to a gene: 12. Germline CDR1 reads MDHEN; CDR2 reads SYDVKM. This CDR3 has 17 residues. In nucleotides, the CDR3 is TGTGCCACCTGCAGACTAGCGGGTTTTTTAGCCAAAAACATTCAGTACTTC. Translating it yields CATCRLAGFLAKNIQYF.